This entry concerns a single T cell receptor (beta chain). Antigen unknown. The data originate from a study of circulating tumor DNA in untreated peripheral T-cell lymphoma. Study-wide findings and caveats: In around 80% of patients, tumor-specific clonotypes were identified. After two cycles, ctDNA cleared in 30% to 45% of serially sampled patients.

The repertoire was sequenced with immunoSEQ multiplex PCR; TCRdb's copy has only in-frame clones and lacks some. Here the sample spans 450 or so clones, approximately 85% being singletons. V lost 2 bases, J lost 0 bases, and 5 bases lay in between. This CDR3 spans 13 amino acids. In germline, CDR1 is SGDLS, CDR2 YYNGEE. Material: cell-free DNA from blood serum. The chain has TRBV9 and TRBJ2-5; D call uncertain. The origin of this receptor is a human donor with peripheral T-cell lymphoma. The CDR3 loop is CASSVGHQETQYF. In DNA form, the CDR3 reads TGTGCCAGCAGCGTCGGCCACCAAGAGACCCAGTACTTC.